This T cell receptor (beta chain) is drawn from a study of blood T cell repertoires in COVID-19 (dated by TCRdb to 2018 to 2021). With regard to the full study: Collaborator samples came from the United States, Italy and Spain and covered acute and convalescent phases of COVID-19. Samples came from the ongoing ImmuneRACE study (first 160 participants) plus 1,254 subjects from 6 global collaborators. The dataset comprised deeply sampled blood TCRbeta repertoires from subjects exposed to, actively infected with, or recovered from COVID-19. A freely available public database, intended as a resource for researchers studying the immune response to SARS-CoV-2, is where the repertoires were released. Nearly every sample came with metadata listing a de-identified subject ID, COVID-19 status, age in years and sex. The material from the prospective study consisted of cDNA or gDNA derived from T cells, B-cell-depleted T cells, or PBMCs. Where available, HLA class I and class II types were obtained from metadata supplied by the sample provider rather than from assay-based typing. Overall study results and their limits: The amount of clinical and demographic metadata varied by source and participant and was provided uncurated.

Points on this clone: Its binding antigen is unknown. Per-base quality was not reported, and no clone a single base away is much larger than it.

The immunoSEQ Assay, a bias-controlled multiplex PCR, was used to amplify TCRbeta CDR3 regions from genomic DNA. From the authors' description of their analysis: Within the assay, amplification of reference gene primers was used to estimate how many nucleated cells each sample contained. To quantify the absolute abundance of each unique TCRbeta CDR3 rearrangement, sequence reads were collapsed and filtered. For each sample, productive Simpson clonality was calculated as the square root of Simpson's diversity index over productive rearrangements. TCRdb obtained this table from immuneACCESS and retained in-frame rearrangements with V and J assigned. These tables miss some clones; where compared with another copy, unresolved V genes account for less than half of the shortfall, and the remainder is unexplained. V, J and clone size are taken as reported in that table, and D and trimming were inferred from the DNA itself. The sample data list about 130,000 clones, and approximately 90% of these were observed just once. The top ten clones comprise about 1.9% of the sample.

In Seattle, one collaborating source enrolled patients while the infection was active and tracked those patients longitudinally over the course of disease. Each collaborating institution followed its own protocols to collect whole blood in K2EDTA tubes. For TCRbeta analysis, collaborator samples were shipped as frozen whole blood, as isolated PBMCs, or as DNA extracted from either sample type. The CDR3 runs 15 residues from the cysteine to the phenylalanine. The CDR3 DNA has 45 bases and is translated from base 1. The germline ends are 13 bases apart after V is trimmed by 3 bases and J by 4 bases. According to the germline V gene, CDR1 reads LGHNA and CDR2 reads YNFKEQ.

Source material: peripheral blood. The rearranged segments are TRBV4-2 and TRBJ2-1, and perhaps TRBD2 as D gene, on 5 matching bases. The receptor was isolated from a middle-aged man with COVID-19, enrolled during active disease. The CDR3 protein: CASSQKGGRYNEQFF. The DNA reads TGTGCCAGCAGCCAGAAAGGAGGAAGGTACAATGAGCAGTTCTTC.